Each of the 3 T cell receptor beta chains below was sequenced from the same sample in a study of shared clonotypes between healthy human individuals. TCRdb's table, derived via immunoSEQ multiplex PCR, lists solely in-frame clones and lacks some. The data contain about 820,000 clones, almost 95% of them singletons. CD45RO negativity and positive selection for CCR7 defined naive CD8 cells, a population that excluded terminally differentiated effector memory CD45RA+ cells. Specimen: naive CD8+ T cells sorted from blood. These receptor sequences come from a young man in good health.

This clone has only one observation. This chain links TRBV10-3 with TRBJ2-7; a possible D gene is TRBD2 (6 bases). The CDR3 runs 16 residues. The germline V gene has CDR1 ENHRY and CDR2 SYGVKD. Trimming left V 0 bases short and J 0 bases short, with 12 bases between. CDR3 nucleotide sequence: TGTGCCATCAGTGAGTCGTTGGCGGGACGCTCCTACGAGCAGTACTTC. Its translation: CAISESLAGRSYEQYF.

This clone was recorded once. V gene TRBV11-2 combines with J gene TRBJ2-7, with TRBD1 matching 8 bases. In germline, CDR1 is SGHAT, CDR2 FQNNGV. The CDR3 has 15 residues. J gave up 2 bases and V 3 bases, and 6 bases lay outside the gene matches. CDR3 in DNA: TGTGCCAGCAGCTTTTGGACAGGGAGCGCCTACGAGCAGTACTTC. This sequence encodes CASSFWTGSAYEQYF.

The rearrangement links TRBV7-2 to TRBJ2-7; tentative D call: TRBD2 (5 bases). This CDR3 has 14 residues. Germline V lookup: CDR1 SGHTA, CDR2 FQGNSA. V was pared by 8 bases and J by 1 base, with 15 bases between. As DNA, the CDR3 is TGTGCCAGCCGACCGGGAACCGCTTCCTACGAGCAGTACTTC. Its translation is CASRPGTASYEQYF.